This TCR beta chain was captured in a study of response to subunit inactivated influenza vaccine. Study results and caveats: Researchers suggested that each seasonal influenza vaccination recruits few new T cells.

From germline, CDR1 is SNHLY and CDR2 FYNNEI. This CDR3 contains 14 residues. V lost 5 bases to trimming and J lost 3 bases; unmatched junction nucleotides: 7. This clonotype was detected a few times. Antigen unknown. TCRdb recomputed calls from the RT-PCR reads with MiXCR, one row per CDR3 protein. The sample has around 170,000 distinct CDR3 sequences, over 8.5% seen once. V usage is TRBV2 and J usage is TRBJ2-7; 7 bases align to TRBD1. The material was CD8+ T cells sorted from PBMCs, obtained approximately 25 months after vaccination. This receptor was obtained from a man between 50 and 75 years old who received an inactivated influenza vaccine. CDR3 loop: CASSKGQNYYEQYF. CDR3 DNA sequence: TGTGCCAGCAGTAAGGGACAGAATTACTACGAGCAGTACTTC.